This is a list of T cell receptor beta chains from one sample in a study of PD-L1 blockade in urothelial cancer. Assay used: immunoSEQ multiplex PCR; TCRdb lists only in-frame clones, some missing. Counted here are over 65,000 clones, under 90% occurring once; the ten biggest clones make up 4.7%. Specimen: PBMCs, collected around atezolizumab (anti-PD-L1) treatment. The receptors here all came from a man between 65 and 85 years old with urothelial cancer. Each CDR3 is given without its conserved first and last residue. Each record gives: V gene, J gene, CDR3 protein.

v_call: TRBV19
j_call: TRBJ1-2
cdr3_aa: ASRQTGAWGNYGYT

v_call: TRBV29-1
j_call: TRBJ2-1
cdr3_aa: SVVGLAGAYNEQF

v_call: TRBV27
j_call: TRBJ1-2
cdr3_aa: ASSLSSGGAGIYGYT

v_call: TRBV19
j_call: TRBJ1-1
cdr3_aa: ASSATLSRTEAF

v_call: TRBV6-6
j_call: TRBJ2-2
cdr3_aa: ASRVSGRANTGELF

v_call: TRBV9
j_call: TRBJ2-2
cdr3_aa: ASTPSTSLRELF

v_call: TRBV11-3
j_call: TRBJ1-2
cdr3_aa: ASDSTDGSSPNGYT

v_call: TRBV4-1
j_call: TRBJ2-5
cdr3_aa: ASSQEIQGRGTQY

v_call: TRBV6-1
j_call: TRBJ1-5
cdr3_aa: ASSDSVEQPQH

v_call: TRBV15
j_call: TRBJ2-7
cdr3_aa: ATSSQWEGVYEQY

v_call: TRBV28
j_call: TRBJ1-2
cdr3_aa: ASIDFVQGHGYT

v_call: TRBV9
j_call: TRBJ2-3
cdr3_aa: ASSVALGTDTQY

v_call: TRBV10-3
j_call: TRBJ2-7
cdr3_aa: AIRSGTGAYEQY

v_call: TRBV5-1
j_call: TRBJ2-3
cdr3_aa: ASSGRTGGTDTQY

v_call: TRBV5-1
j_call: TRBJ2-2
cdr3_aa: ASSSGLAGGGTGELF

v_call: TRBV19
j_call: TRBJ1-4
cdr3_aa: ASRDQRTNEKLF

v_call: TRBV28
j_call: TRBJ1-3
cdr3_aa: ATLATPGSGNTIY

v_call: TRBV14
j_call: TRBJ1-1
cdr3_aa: ASSQRTGRNTEAF

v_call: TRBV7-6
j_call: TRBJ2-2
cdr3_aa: ASSPRTGPNTGELF

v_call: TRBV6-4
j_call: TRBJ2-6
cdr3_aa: ASSDSRSGANVLT

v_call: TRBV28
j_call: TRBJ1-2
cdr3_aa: ASSFGGGRSGGYT

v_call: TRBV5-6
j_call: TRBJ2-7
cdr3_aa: ASSLQGMVYEQY